This TCR beta chain was identified during a study of T cells after yellow fever vaccination. Overall study: Fractions containing few cells were prepared with SMART-Seq v4 Ultra Low Input. Study-wide findings and caveats: Re-detected after boosting: most primary clones, 96% of CD4 and 80% to 90% of CD8.

TCRdb re-analysed the 5' RACE reads in MiXCR, keeping a single row per CDR3 protein. The sample includes some 320,000 distinct CDR3 sequences, approximately 11% seen only once; the top ten take 3.3%. The V gene's germline CDR1 is MNHEY and CDR2 SVGAGI. V lost 6 bases and J lost 8, with 14 bases in between. The CDR3 is 13 residues long. On this clonotype itself: Antigen specificity is unknown.

The sample consisted of CD4+ T cells sorted from PBMCs, taken 45 days after the yellow fever booster vaccination. The V call is TRBV6-5, the J call TRBJ2-1; D is possibly TRBD2 (5 bases). The clonotype originates from a man aged 18 to 30 who received the YFV17D yellow fever vaccine. The CDR3 DNA is TGTGCCAGCAGGAGGGCTAGGGAAGATGAGCAGTTCTTC. Translating gives CASRRAREDEQFF.